This T cell receptor (beta chain) originates from a study of blood T cell repertoires in COVID-19. The data were produced by immunoSEQ multiplex PCR, yet TCRdb's version contains in-frame clones alone and is incomplete. The sample holds some 220,000 clones, roughly 85% seen once. In this sample, this clone turned up once. The V gene's germline CDR1 is SNHLY and CDR2 FYNNEI. The trim removed 4 bases at V and 6 bases at J, leaving 10 bases unmatched. The CDR3 loop spans 15 amino acids. The receptor's source is a woman in her 70s with COVID-19, enrolled during active disease. The source material was peripheral blood. The rearrangement links TRBV2 to TRBJ1-2, with TRBD1 identical over 8 bases. The CDR3 protein is CASSAWIQGVNGYTF. DNA of the CDR3: TGTGCCAGCAGTGCTTGGATACAGGGGGTAAATGGCTACACCTTC.